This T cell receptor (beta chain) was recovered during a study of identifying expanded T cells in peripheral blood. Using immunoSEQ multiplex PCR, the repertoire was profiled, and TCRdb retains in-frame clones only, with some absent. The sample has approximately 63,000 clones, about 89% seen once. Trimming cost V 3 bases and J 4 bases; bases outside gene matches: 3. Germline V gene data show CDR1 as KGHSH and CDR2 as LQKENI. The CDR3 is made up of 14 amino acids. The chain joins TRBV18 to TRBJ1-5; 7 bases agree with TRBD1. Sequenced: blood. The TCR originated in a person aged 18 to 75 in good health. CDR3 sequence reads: CASSPPGGNQPQHF. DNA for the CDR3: TGTGCCAGCTCACCCCCAGGGGGAAATCAGCCCCAGCATTTT.